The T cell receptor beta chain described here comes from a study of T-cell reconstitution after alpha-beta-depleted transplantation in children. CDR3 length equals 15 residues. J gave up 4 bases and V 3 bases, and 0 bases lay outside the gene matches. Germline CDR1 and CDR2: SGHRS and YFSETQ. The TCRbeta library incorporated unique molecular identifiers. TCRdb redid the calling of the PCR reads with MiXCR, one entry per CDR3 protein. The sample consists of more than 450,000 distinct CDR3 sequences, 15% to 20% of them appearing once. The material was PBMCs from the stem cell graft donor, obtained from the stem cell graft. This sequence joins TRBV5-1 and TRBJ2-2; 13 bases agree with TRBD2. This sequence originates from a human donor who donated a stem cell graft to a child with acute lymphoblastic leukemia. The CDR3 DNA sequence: TGCGCCAGCAGCTGGACTAGCGGGGGCACCGGGGAGCTGTTTTTT. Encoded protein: CASSWTSGGTGELFF.